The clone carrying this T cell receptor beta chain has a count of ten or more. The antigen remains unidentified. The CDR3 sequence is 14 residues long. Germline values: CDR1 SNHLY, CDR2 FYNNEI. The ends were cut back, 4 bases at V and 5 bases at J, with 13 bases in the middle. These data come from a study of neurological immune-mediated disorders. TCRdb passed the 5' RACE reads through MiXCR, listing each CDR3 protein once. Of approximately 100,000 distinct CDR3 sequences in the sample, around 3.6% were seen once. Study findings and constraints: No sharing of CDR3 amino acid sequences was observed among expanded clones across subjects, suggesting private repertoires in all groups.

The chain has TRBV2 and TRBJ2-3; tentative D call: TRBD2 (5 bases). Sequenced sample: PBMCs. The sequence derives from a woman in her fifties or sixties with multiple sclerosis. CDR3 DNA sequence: TGTGCCAGCAGTGGGAGGCCTGCAGGAGATACGCAGTATTTT. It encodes CASSGRPAGDTQYF.